Sequencing of this T cell receptor beta chain was carried out in a study of technical replicates of blood from a few donors. Germline CDR1 reads MGHRA; CDR2 reads YSYEKL. V shed 3 bases and J shed 10 bases, with 18 bases lying between them. This CDR3 contains 14 residues. Some clones are missing from TCRdb's copy, which holds only in-frame ones; the method was immunoSEQ multiplex PCR. The sample yields 70,000 to 85,000 clones, almost 98% seen once. This clone is a singleton in its sample. The chain carries TRBV4-1 and TRBJ1-1, with no clear D. The specimen sequenced was T cells isolated from PBMCs. The receptor was derived from a human donor in good health. The CDR3 DNA is TGCGCCAGCAGCCAGGCCAGTGTTGGGAGTGGAGCTTTCTTT. Amino acids: CASSQASVGSGAFF.